The 21 T cell receptor beta chains presented below share a single source sample, sequenced in a study of T cells after yellow fever vaccination. TCRdb fed the 5' RACE reads into MiXCR, producing one record per CDR3 protein. The sample has under 600,000 distinct CDR3 sequences; 20% to 25% are singletons. Sequenced here: PBMCs, sampled about 20 days after the first yellow fever vaccination. The receptors derive from a man aged 18 to 30 who received the YFV17D yellow fever vaccine.

The CDR3: CASSYSRFGQGYRNEQFF. The CDR3 DNA follows: TGTGCCAGCAGTTACTCGCGATTTGGACAGGGGTATCGGAATGAGCAGTTCTTC. The V call is TRBV6-5, the J call TRBJ2-1; 9 bases fit TRBD1. CDR1 and CDR2 from the germline V gene are MNHEY and SVGAGI. The CDR3 is 18 amino acids. The J segment lost 7 bases and the V segment lost 0 bases, leaving 13 bases of the junction unmatched.

The chain links TRBV20-1 to TRBJ2-7, with TRBD2 identical over 10 bases. There are 14 residues in the CDR3. Germline CDR1 reads DFQATT; CDR2 reads SNEGSKA (reference sequence). The junction had 7 bases not matched to a gene; V was cut back by 1 base and J by 7 bases. CDR3: CSARAAGGPWEQYF. DNA of the CDR3: TGCAGTGCTAGAGCAGCGGGGGGGCCTTGGGAGCAGTACTTC.

This clonotype has just a few counts. The chain links TRBV4-3 to TRBJ1-4, with D possibly matching TRBD1 (5 bases). CDR1 and CDR2 from the germline V gene are LGHNA and YSLEER. There are 14 residues in the CDR3. The V and J ends lost 1 base and 8 bases respectively, with 11 bases between them. The CDR3 DNA follows: TGCGCCAGCAGCCAAGGGGAGGGGCAAGAAAAACTGTTTTTT. Amino acid sequence: CASSQGEGQEKLFF.

The V and J genes are TRBV7-8 and TRBJ2-3; D gene ambiguous. This CDR3 is 18 amino acids long. Germline-derived CDR1 and CDR2 are SGHVS and FQNEAQ. V lost 5 bases, J lost 4 bases, and 25 bases lay in between. The CDR3 region has the DNA TGTGCCAGCAGCCTACTCCGCGAGGTTCAAACTCGGGCAGATACGCAGTATTTT. Translated: CASSLLREVQTRADTQYF.

The chain uses TRBV29-1 and TRBJ1-1; unclear D gene. Germline CDR1 and CDR2: SQVTM and ANQGSEA. V was pared by 4 bases and J by 0 bases, with 18 bases between. There are 16 residues in the CDR3. Written as DNA, the CDR3 is TGCAGCGTTGTACGGACCACCAAGTTCATGAACACTGAAGCTTTCTTT. Residues: CSVVRTTKFMNTEAFF. The complete variable domain, with remaining parts taken from reference TRBV29-1 and TRBJ1-1, reads SAVISQKPSRDICQRGTSLTIQCQVDSQVTMMFWYRQQPGQSLTLIATANQGSEATYESGFVIDKFPISRPNLTFSTLTVSNMSPEDSSIYLCSVVRTTKFMNTEAFFGQGTRLTVV.

The sample holds many counts of this clonotype. V gene TRBV15 combines with J gene TRBJ2-2; D could derive from TRBD1 or TRBD2 (5 bases each). This CDR3 is built from 15 residues. CDR1 is LNHNV and CDR2 is YYDKDF in the germline V gene (reference sequence). The germline V and J ends were trimmed by 1 base and 3 bases, with 9 bases remaining between them. For the CDR3, the DNA is TGTGCCACCAGCAGAGGGGACGGAGACACCGGGGAGCTGTTTTTT. Translation gives CATSRGDGDTGELFF.

This clonotype was picked up many times. V usage is TRBV11-2 and J usage is TRBJ1-1; D gene uncertain. The V gene lost 0 bases and the J gene lost 1 base, with 12 bases spanning the gap. Germline V lookup: CDR1 SGHAT, CDR2 FQNNGV. The CDR3 runs to 16 residues. The CDR3 loop reads CASSLEWRLKNTEAFF. CDR3 coding DNA: TGTGCCAGCAGCTTAGAATGGCGCCTAAAGAACACTGAAGCTTTCTTT. Combining the CDR3 with reference TRBV11-2 and TRBJ1-1 gives the whole variable domain EAGVAQSPRYKIIEKRQSVAFWCNPISGHATLYWYQQILGQGPKLLIQFQNNGVVDDSQLPKDRFSAERLKGVDSTLKIQPAKLEDSAVYLCASSLEWRLKNTEAFFGQGTRLTVV.

This clonotype has only one observation. CDR3 coding DNA: TGTGCCAGCAGAAACAGGGGGCTCCACTATGGCTACACCTTC. Amino acid sequence: CASRNRGLHYGYTF. The rearrangement joins TRBV6-4 to TRBJ1-2, with TRBD1 matching 9 bases. This CDR3 region has 14 residues. V was clipped by 6 bases and J by 3 bases; unmatched bases: 5. In germline, CDR1 is MRHNA, CDR2 SNTAGT.

This clonotype showed up just a few times. J is TRBJ1-1 and V is TRBV7-2; tentative D call: TRBD1 (5 bases). Trimming cost V 5 bases and J 4 bases, with 14 bases left between them. Germline lookup yields CDR1 SGHTA and CDR2 FQGNSA. This CDR3 spans 14 amino acids. In DNA, the CDR3 is TGTGCCAGCAGCATCGGGGGTTACCTCACTGAAGCTTTCTTT. Its protein is CASSIGGYLTEAFF.

The table lists this clonotype with many counts. The chain has TRBV6-2 or TRBV6-3 and TRBJ2-3; 7 bases are a match to TRBD1. This CDR3 has 16 residues. V lost 4 bases and J lost 1; bases outside the gene matches: 8. Per the germline V gene, CDR1 is MNHEY and CDR2 is SVGEGT. CDR3 sequence reads: CASSSRTGKGTDTQYF. The DNA for the CDR3 is TGTGCCAGCAGTTCACGGACAGGCAAAGGCACAGATACGCAGTATTTT.

This clonotype occurred a few times. The chain has TRBV27 and TRBJ1-4; D remains ambiguous. Germline values: CDR1 MNHEY, CDR2 SMNVEV (reference sequence). CDR3 length: 17 amino acids. Trimming shortened V by 6 bases and J by 6 bases, and 23 bases separated the two germline ends. CDR3 region: CASSLYGSRVMYEKLFF. CDR3 DNA: TGTGCCAGCAGCCTATACGGGAGTAGGGTGATGTATGAAAAACTGTTTTTT.

V usage is TRBV19 and J usage is TRBJ1-1; D is unresolved. Germline V lookup: CDR1 LNHDA, CDR2 SQIVND (reference sequence). The CDR3 runs to 13 residues. V gave up 3 bases and J gave up 6 bases, with 11 bases separating them. CDR3 nucleotide sequence: TGTGCCAGTAGTATCTATGGGGAGTCTGAAGCTTTCTTT. Translating it yields CASSIYGESEAFF.

The genes are TRBV3-1 and TRBJ1-1; weak D call: TRBD1 (5 bases). V was shortened by 4 bases and J by 3 bases, with 15 bases between the two germline ends. Germline V gene lookup returns CDR1 LGHDT and CDR2 YNNKEL (reference sequence). The CDR3 has 15 residues. The CDR3 bases are TGTGCCAGCAGCCTAGGGACCAGTAGCGACACTGAAGCTTTCTTT. It specifies CASSLGTSSDTEAFF.

This clonotype was picked up many times. V is TRBV4-1 and J is TRBJ2-5; D is perhaps TRBD2 (6 bases). Between the trimmed V and J ends, which lost 4 bases and 7 bases, there was a span of 19 bases. Germline CDR1 reads MGHRA; CDR2 reads YSYEKL. The CDR3 is 15 amino acids. CDR3 in amino acids: CASSRVWGVRGTQYF. Written as DNA, the CDR3 is TGCGCCAGCAGCCGAGTCTGGGGGGTTCGAGGGACCCAGTACTTC.

V gene TRBV20-1 combines with J gene TRBJ1-4; TRBD1 matches 8 bases. Per the germline V gene, CDR1 is DFQATT and CDR2 is SNEGSKA (reference sequence). Germline trimming cut 5 bases from V and 8 bases from J; bases unmatched to any gene: 7. This CDR3 has 13 amino acids. The CDR3 is CSAGTGGDEKLFF. The CDR3 DNA is TGCAGTGCTGGGACAGGAGGAGACGAAAAACTGTTTTTT.

The chain employs TRBV30 and TRBJ2-7, with D possibly being TRBD1 (6 bases). The germline V gene encodes CDR1 GTSNPN and CDR2 SVGIG (reference sequence). V was clipped by 2 bases and J by 3 bases, with 20 bases between them. This CDR3 is 16 amino acids long. CDR3 in DNA: TGTGCCTGGAGTCGGGCCAGCAGGGGCCCTTTCTACGAGCAGTACTTC. Amino acid sequence: CAWSRASRGPFYEQYF.

CDR3 sequence (DNA): TGTGCCAGCAGGGATAGAGCGGGGGACAATGAGCAGTTCTTC. Amino acids: CASRDRAGDNEQFF. The rearrangement joins TRBV6-2 or TRBV6-3 to TRBJ2-1, with 8 bases aligning to TRBD2. Looked up from germline, CDR1 is MNHEY and CDR2 is SVGEGT. This CDR3 is built from 14 residues. Losses at the gene ends were 6 bases for V and 5 bases for J; bases not matched to a gene: 6.

The chain couples TRBV6-2 or TRBV6-3 to TRBJ2-3, with D hard to call. The CDR3 length is 14 residues. The germline V and J ends were trimmed by 5 bases and 0 bases, with 9 bases remaining between them. Germline CDR1 and CDR2: MNHEY and SVGEGT. CDR3 sequence: CASSTRTSTDTQYF. The CDR3 DNA follows: TGTGCCAGCAGTACCCGAACTAGCACAGATACGCAGTATTTT.

This clonotype was seen more than once but under ten times. V gene TRBV12-3 or TRBV12-4 combines with J gene TRBJ1-1, with 9 bases fitting TRBD1. The CDR3 spans 14 residues. The trim removed 7 bases at V and 6 bases at J, leaving 9 bases unmatched. The CDR3 DNA reads TGTGCCAGCACCCGGACAGGGGATGGAGCTGAAGCTTTCTTT. As protein: CASTRTGDGAEAFF.

The rearrangement uses TRBV4-3 and TRBJ2-1; tentatively, D is TRBD2 (7 bases). The germline V and J ends were trimmed by 4 bases and 8 bases, with 12 bases remaining between them. The CDR3 covers 13 residues. Germline V gene lookup returns CDR1 LGHNA and CDR2 YSLEER. The CDR3 coding sequence is TGCGCCAGCAGCCTCGAGGGGGGGGATGAGCAGTTCTTC. Amino acid sequence: CASSLEGGDEQFF.

This clonotype appeared a few times. This chain uses TRBV25-1 with TRBJ1-1, with a weak D call TRBD1 (6 bases). V shed 3 bases and J shed 8 bases, with 13 bases lying between them. CDR1 is MGHDK, CDR2 SYGVNS, per germline. This CDR3 is built from 13 residues. The CDR3: CASSDPGQREAFF. The CDR3 nucleotides are TGTGCCAGCAGTGATCCGGGACAAAGAGAAGCTTTCTTT.